This passage covers 11 T cell receptor beta chains from one sample sequenced in a study of neurological immune-mediated disorders. Time point specified: longitudinal time-point 3. Each CDR3 protein gets one entry after TCRdb re-called the 5' RACE reads with MiXCR. Among around 97,000 distinct CDR3 sequences listed, under 14% were seen once. Sequenced: PBMCs. The receptors were gathered from a female donor with HTLV-1-associated myelopathy (HAM/TSP).

This clonotype was counted many times. V and J are TRBV28 and TRBJ2-6; no firm D call. Trimming shortened V by 10 bases and J by 0 bases, and 7 bases separated the two germline ends. The germline CDR1 and CDR2 sequences are MDHEN and SYDVKM. The CDR3 has 13 residues. Written as DNA, the CDR3 is TGTGCCACTTTCCTCTCTGGGGCCAACGTCCTGACTTTC. The encoded protein is CATFLSGANVLTF.

This clonotype has at least ten counts. V and J are TRBV13 and TRBJ2-1; D gene unclear. Trimming stripped 8 bases from V and 4 bases from J, with 12 bases between. The CDR3 sequence is 13 residues long. Germline V gene data show CDR1 as PRHDT and CDR2 as FYEKMQ (reference sequence). The DNA for the CDR3 is TGTGCCAGCCACTCAGTTTCTTACAATGAGCAGTTCTTC. Translating it yields CASHSVSYNEQFF.

This clonotype was recorded many times. The chain couples TRBV5-1 to TRBJ2-6; D possibly corresponds to TRBD2 (5 bases). The V end was cut by 2 bases, the J end by 0 bases, with 12 bases between. The CDR3 has 17 amino acids. In germline, CDR1 is SGHRS, CDR2 YFSETQ. DNA for the CDR3: TGCGCCAGCAGCTTAGGACTGTACGACTCTGGGGCCAACGTCCTGACTTTC. This encodes CASSLGLYDSGANVLTF.

Ten or more counts support this clonotype. V is TRBV20-1 and J is TRBJ2-7; D is possibly TRBD1 (5 bases). The V and J ends lost 0 bases and 7 bases respectively, with 10 bases between them. Germline CDR1 and CDR2: DFQATT and SNEGSKA (reference sequence). The CDR3 has 12 residues. This chain's CDR3 is CSARDGASEQYF. The DNA of the CDR3 is TGCAGTGCTAGAGATGGGGCCTCGGAGCAGTACTTC.

This clonotype was detected many times. The chain is built from TRBV10-2 and TRBJ2-3, with D uncertain. CDR1 is WSHSY, CDR2 SAAADI, per germline. This CDR3 comprises 15 residues. V lost 6 bases and J lost 0, with 13 bases in between. The CDR3 region is CASSPGRSSTDTQYF. The CDR3 bases are TGCGCCAGCAGCCCCGGTAGGAGCAGCACAGATACGCAGTATTTT.

This clonotype was seen a few times. The CDR3 loop is CASRTEVNTEAFF. Here the CDR3 DNA reads TGTGCCAGTCGGACAGAAGTGAACACTGAAGCTTTCTTT. The genes are TRBV19 and TRBJ1-1; D perhaps matches TRBD1 (6 bases). Germline CDR1 LNHDA, CDR2 SQIVND (reference sequence). The CDR3 has 13 amino acids. The ends were cut back, 8 bases at V and 0 bases at J, with 10 bases in the middle.

A note on this clonotype: A read error may produce the germline difference seen at one junction end. V and J are TRBV15 and TRBJ2-3, with D maybe TRBD2 (5 bases). CDR1 and CDR2 (germline): LNHNV, YYDKDF (reference sequence). The CDR3 has 13 residues. CDR3 region: CATSLVLANTQYF. DNA of the CDR3: TGTGCTACCAGCTTGGTTCTAGCAAATACGCAGTATTTT.

The sample holds many counts of this clonotype. The chain couples TRBV5-1 to TRBJ2-2, with 7 bases aligning to TRBD1. Per the germline V gene, CDR1 is SGHRS and CDR2 is YFSETQ. V lost 7 bases and J lost 4; bases outside the gene matches: 4. The CDR3 has 13 amino acids. This CDR3 is CASATGVTGELFF. CDR3 nucleotide sequence: TGCGCCAGCGCCACAGGGGTCACCGGGGAGCTGTTTTTT.

This clonotype came up many times. This chain joins TRBV29-1 and TRBJ1-4, with unresolved D. CDR3 length: 12 amino acids. V lost 4 bases to trimming and J lost 6 bases, with 9 bases between them. CDR1 and CDR2 (germline): SQVTM, ANQGSEA. DNA for the CDR3: TGCAGCGTTGTACGGCAGGATGAAAAACTGTTTTTT. This gives the protein CSVVRQDEKLFF.

This clonotype was seen repeatedly, ten times or more. The rearrangement uses TRBV4-2 and TRBJ2-3; 8 positions match TRBD2. J was trimmed by 6 bases and V by 3 bases; bases with no gene match: 8. Per germline, CDR1 LGHNA and CDR2 YNFKEQ. The CDR3 consists of 15 residues. CDR3 sequence reads: CASSQTSVAPDTQYF. DNA of the CDR3: TGTGCCAGCAGCCAGACTAGCGTCGCCCCGGATACGCAGTATTTT.

This clonotype was detected many times. The J gene is TRBJ2-3, the V gene TRBV9; possible D gene TRBD2, 6 bases. Trimming took off 3 bases at V and 3 bases at J, with 14 bases between the two ends. Germline V gene data show CDR1 as SGDLS and CDR2 as YYNGEE. There are 15 residues in the CDR3. The CDR3 reads CASSARDSLTDTQYF. The DNA for the CDR3 is TGTGCCAGCAGCGCTCGGGACTCTTTAACAGATACGCAGTATTTT.